The 16 T cell receptor beta chains reported below all come from one sample, sequenced in a study of cytomegalovirus exposure and HLA in healthy donors (dated by TCRdb to the late 2010s). The library was made by the immunoSEQ multiplex PCR assay. TCRdb limited this immuneACCESS table to in-frame rearrangements with V and J called. A share of clones is missing; checked studies link under half to unresolved V genes, and the rest is unexplained. For this sample the table gives 80,000 to 100,000 clones, of which roughly 85% were detected only once. Jointly, the top ten make up more than 3% of the sample. The sample consisted of PBMCs. All receptors come from a woman aged 30 to 39 in good health and CMV-seronegative.

The chain uses TRBV29-1 and TRBJ2-1; 9 bases match TRBD1. The CDR3 is 17 residues long. Germline values: CDR1 SQVTM, CDR2 ANQGSEA. The V and J ends lost 5 bases and 0 bases, in that order; junction bases with no gene match: 11. As DNA, the CDR3 is TGCAGCGTTTTTGGGACAGGGTCTCTTGGCTCCTACAATGAGCAGTTCTTC. Translating gives CSVFGTGSLGSYNEQFF.

This clone was observed a few times. The chain links TRBV10-3 to TRBJ2-7; 8 bases match TRBD2. J lost 0 bases, V lost 6 bases, and 7 bases had no gene match. This CDR3 contains 15 residues. Per germline, CDR1 ENHRY and CDR2 SYGVKD. The CDR3: CAIRTNGRVSYEQYF. CDR3 nucleotide sequence: TGTGCCATCAGGACCAACGGGAGGGTCTCCTACGAGCAGTACTTC.

V usage is TRBV9 and J usage is TRBJ2-2; weak D call: TRBD2 (6 bases). This CDR3 has 15 amino acids. Trimming left V 4 bases short and J 6 bases short, with 16 bases between. Germline CDR1 reads SGDLS; CDR2 reads YYNGEE. The CDR3 spells CASSPGGGSAGELFF. The CDR3 nucleotides are TGTGCCAGCAGCCCGGGCGGAGGGTCGGCCGGGGAGCTGTTTTTT.

The chain joins TRBV6-1 to TRBJ1-5, with 7 bases identical to TRBD1. J was trimmed by 5 bases and V by 5 bases; bases with no gene match: 9. In germline, CDR1 is MNHNS, CDR2 SASEGT. The CDR3 runs 15 residues. In DNA, the CDR3 is TGTGCCAGCAGTCCGACAGGGTTGAGGTATCAGCCCCAGCATTTT. It codes for CASSPTGLRYQPQHF.

The chain uses TRBV7-6 and TRBJ2-7; D is perhaps TRBD2 (5 bases). V gave up 1 base and J gave up 2 bases, with 9 bases separating them. The CDR3 has 14 amino acids. Germline assignment: CDR1 SGHVS and CDR2 FNYEAQ. The CDR3, as DNA: TGTGCCAGCAGCTTAGGAGGGCTGGCCTACGAGCAGTACTTC. This translates into CASSLGGLAYEQYF.

This clone was seen a single time. The chain recombines TRBV19 with TRBJ2-7; D is perhaps TRBD1 (5 bases). V was cut by 5 bases and J by 3 bases, with 11 bases left in between. CDR3 length equals 13 residues. CDR1 is LNHDA, CDR2 SQIVND, per germline (reference sequence). DNA of the CDR3: TGTGCCAGTAGTGCATGGGGCGGCTACGAGCAGTACTTC. Its protein product is CASSAWGGYEQYF.

CDR3 DNA sequence: TGTGCCAGTAGTATTTGGGGAGGGCAGGGTGAAGCTTTCTTT. It encodes CASSIWGGQGEAFF. The genes are TRBV19 and TRBJ1-1; weak D call: TRBD1 (5 bases). The CDR3 is 14 residues long. Trimming cost V 3 bases and J 7 bases, with 15 bases left between them. CDR1 LNHDA and CDR2 SQIVND come from the germline V gene (reference sequence).

The CDR3 loop reads CASSREAGGYNEQFF. CDR3 in DNA: TGTGCCAGCAGCCGCGAAGCGGGAGGGTACAATGAGCAGTTCTTC. The chain carries TRBV7-3 and TRBJ2-1; the match to TRBD2 covers 10 bases. Germline V gene data show CDR1 as SGHTA and CDR2 as FQGTGA. The CDR3 has 15 residues. The V and J ends lost 5 bases and 4 bases, in that order; junction bases with no gene match: 5.

This clone has just a few counts. This chain links TRBV10-3 with TRBJ1-2; TRBD1 is a possible D gene (5 bases). Germline V gives CDR1 ENHRY, CDR2 SYGVKD. Trimming took off 6 bases at V and 7 bases at J, with 15 bases between the two ends. The CDR3 has 13 residues. The CDR3: CAISRQPLSGYTF. In DNA form, the CDR3 reads TGTGCCATCAGCCGACAGCCCCTCTCTGGCTACACCTTC.

The chain couples TRBV4-2 to TRBJ1-4; D remains unclear. Germline CDR1 LGHNA, CDR2 YNFKEQ. The V gene lost 1 base and the J gene lost 5 bases, with 14 bases spanning the gap. The CDR3 length is 16 residues. The CDR3 region is CASSQVGMKPNEKLFF. DNA for the CDR3: TGTGCCAGCAGCCAAGTTGGTATGAAGCCGAATGAAAAACTGTTTTTT.

This clone was seen at least ten times. At one end, the junction sequence differs from germline, possibly due to a read error. The chain carries TRBV2 and TRBJ2-7; 7 bases align to TRBD1. There are 17 residues in the CDR3. Germline V gene lookup returns CDR1 SNHLY and CDR2 FYNNEI. The CDR3 protein is CASSGRVLGTAGYGQYF. In DNA form, the CDR3 reads TGTGCCAGCAGTGGAAGGGTTCTGGGGACAGCTGGATACGGGCAGTACTTC.

The chain joins TRBV5-4 to TRBJ2-7; the D gene is possibly TRBD1 (6 bases). V shed 3 bases and J shed 1 base, with 11 bases lying between them. This CDR3 spans 14 amino acids. CDR1 and CDR2 from the germline V gene are SGHNT and YYREEE (reference sequence). CDR3 DNA: TGTGCCAGCAGCTCCGCGACAGGTTCCTACGAGCAGTACTTC. It specifies CASSSATGSYEQYF.

The J gene is TRBJ2-7, the V gene TRBV28, with a possible D match to TRBD1 (6 bases). Germline CDR1 MDHEN, CDR2 SYDVKM. V was clipped by 3 bases and J by 9 bases, with 12 bases between them. The CDR3 has 12 amino acids. The CDR3 DNA reads as TGTGCCAGCAGTTTGAGGGGGTCGGGGCAGTACTTC. Protein sequence: CASSLRGSGQYF.

The chain recombines TRBV2 with TRBJ1-2, with TRBD1 as a possible D gene (6 bases). The length of the CDR3 is 14 residues. Trimming took off 1 base at V and 6 bases at J, with 12 bases between the two ends. Germline V gives CDR1 SNHLY, CDR2 FYNNEI. In DNA form, the CDR3 reads TGTGCCAGCAGTGAAGTGGGGGCAGCGGATGGCTACACCTTC. Its translation: CASSEVGAADGYTF.

This chain joins TRBV15 and TRBJ2-1; D gene unclear. Trimming left V 6 bases short and J 0 bases short, with 6 bases between. The CDR3 consists of 13 residues. Looked up from germline, CDR1 is LNHNV and CDR2 is YYDKDF (reference sequence). The CDR3 coding sequence is TGTGCCACCAGGGTAGACTCCTACAATGAGCAGTTCTTC. It is translated as CATRVDSYNEQFF. The full variable domain, in which reference TRBV15 and TRBJ2-1 provide the parts outside the CDR3, is DAMVIQNPRYQVTQFGKPVTLSCSQTLNHNVMYWYQQKSSQAPKLLFHYYDKDFNNEADTPDNFQSRRPNTSFCFLDIRSPGLGDTAMYLCATRVDSYNEQFFGPGTRLTVL.

The chain recombines TRBV2 with TRBJ2-3; 10 bases are a match to TRBD1. Germline V gene lookup returns CDR1 SNHLY and CDR2 FYNNEI. There are 15 residues in the CDR3. Trimming removed 4 bases from V and 7 bases from J; junction bases left unmatched: 8. Written as DNA, the CDR3 is TGTGCCAGCAGTGGCCCGGGACAGGGGACCAATACGCAGTATTTT. Amino acid sequence: CASSGPGQGTNTQYF.